The 19 T cell receptor beta chains below all came from one sample that was sequenced in a study of T-cell memory formation after mild COVID-19. TCRdb passed the 5' RACE reads through MiXCR, listing each CDR3 protein once. The sample shows about 470,000 distinct CDR3 sequences, about 18% of them seen only once. The sequenced material came from PBMCs or a T cell subset sorted from them (not recorded which). Receptors originate from an adult woman who had mild COVID-19 (a few samples of this study predate the infection). Cell type and time point are not known.

The chain recombines TRBV7-6 with TRBJ2-7; D not certain. The CDR3 is 16 residues long. V was shortened by 0 bases and J by 6 bases, with 18 bases between the two germline ends. CDR1 SGHVS and CDR2 FNYEAQ come from the germline V gene. This chain's CDR3 is CASSLAMMDPIREQYF. The CDR3 DNA is TGTGCCAGCAGCTTAGCGATGATGGACCCAATACGCGAGCAGTACTTC.

This clonotype turned up a few times. This sequence joins TRBV4-1 and TRBJ1-4, with D possibly being TRBD1 (6 bases). This CDR3 region has 17 residues. V gave up 0 bases and J gave up 0 bases, with 11 bases separating them. Per the germline V gene, CDR1 is MGHRA and CDR2 is YSYEKL. CDR3 nucleotides: TGCGCCAGCAGCCAAGATCGGACAGCGGCAACTAATGAAAAACTGTTTTTT. This codes for CASSQDRTAATNEKLFF.

In this sample, this clonotype turned up a few times. The V gene is TRBV5-8, the J gene TRBJ1-1, with TRBD1 matching 7 bases. Trimming at V came to 7 bases and at J to 6 bases, leaving 9 bases not matched to a gene. CDR3 length: 13 residues. Germline lookup yields CDR1 SGHTS and CDR2 YDEGEE. DNA of the CDR3: TGTGCCAGCGCAGGGGGACGAAGTGCTGAAGCTTTCTTT. This gives the protein CASAGGRSAEAFF.

The rearrangement uses TRBV7-6 and TRBJ1-4; TRBD1 is a possible D gene (5 bases). V was trimmed by 2 bases and J by 5 bases, leaving 6 bases between them. Germline lookup yields CDR1 SGHVS and CDR2 FNYEAQ. The CDR3 runs to 13 residues. The chain's CDR3 is CASSLQGNEKLFF. As DNA, the CDR3 is TGTGCCAGCAGCTTACAGGGAAATGAAAAACTGTTTTTT.

The chain couples TRBV29-1 to TRBJ2-1; 8 bases are shared with TRBD2. Losses at the gene ends were 6 bases for V and 7 bases for J; bases not matched to a gene: 8. In germline, CDR1 is SQVTM, CDR2 ANQGSEA. CDR3 length equals 13 residues. CDR3 nucleotides: TGCAGCGTCGCTACGGGAGGGGGGAATGAGCAGTTCTTC. Translated, it gives CSVATGGGNEQFF.

The chain links TRBV2 to TRBJ2-7; 11 bases agree with TRBD2. From germline, CDR1 is SNHLY and CDR2 FYNNEI. Losses at the gene ends were 4 bases for V and 11 bases for J; bases not matched to a gene: 13. This CDR3 comprises 15 residues. CDR3 residues: CASSVRLAGGGVEYF. In DNA, the CDR3 is TGTGCCAGCAGTGTGCGGCTAGCGGGAGGTGGCGTGGAGTACTTC.

This chain joins TRBV10-3 and TRBJ1-1, with 7 bases identical to TRBD1. V dropped 6 bases and J dropped 0; count of bases not matched to a gene: 7. This CDR3 is built from 15 residues. The germline V gene encodes CDR1 ENHRY and CDR2 SYGVKD. The CDR3 loop reads CAISLAGGLNTEAFF. In DNA form, the CDR3 reads TGTGCCATCAGCCTTGCAGGGGGTTTGAACACTGAAGCTTTCTTT.

This clonotype was detected only a few times. J is TRBJ2-7 and V is TRBV5-1, with a weak D call TRBD1 (6 bases). This CDR3 is built from 17 residues. CDR1 is SGHRS and CDR2 is YFSETQ in the germline V gene. V was shortened by 1 base and J by 2 bases, with 19 bases between the two germline ends. CDR3 amino acids: CASSLNGRGSVTYEQYF. Here the CDR3 DNA reads TGCGCCAGCAGCTTGAATGGAAGGGGGAGTGTAACCTACGAGCAGTACTTC.

V usage is TRBV20-1 and J usage is TRBJ1-5; perhaps TRBD1 as D (5 bases). This CDR3 is 14 amino acids long. V lost 3 bases and J lost 2, with 11 bases in between. Germline V gene sequence: CDR1 DFQATT, CDR2 SNEGSKA (reference sequence). The CDR3 loop is CSASAGGGNQPQHF. As DNA, the CDR3 is TGCAGTGCTAGCGCGGGGGGGGGCAATCAGCCCCAGCATTTT.

This clonotype was counted only a few times. This chain joins TRBV5-1 and TRBJ2-1; 10 bases agree with TRBD2. The germline gives CDR1 SGHRS, CDR2 YFSETQ. Trimming at V came to 3 bases and at J to 8 bases, leaving 8 bases not matched to a gene. The CDR3 consists of 15 residues. The CDR3 loop reads CASSYQRGGEDEQFF. The CDR3 DNA sequence: TGCGCCAGCAGCTACCAGCGGGGGGGCGAGGATGAGCAGTTCTTC.

Concerning this clonotype: It may be a read error: a sequence one base away is much more abundant. The chain is built from TRBV7-3 and TRBJ2-7, with TRBD1 matching 10 bases. CDR1 and CDR2 from the germline V gene are SGHTA and FQGTGA. V lost 5 bases to trimming and J lost 5 bases; unmatched junction nucleotides: 6. This CDR3 is built from 14 residues. The CDR3 DNA sequence: TGTGCCAGCAGCGCCGGGACAGGGGCCCACGAGCAGTACTTC. Translating it yields CASSAGTGAHEQYF. The whole variable domain, filled in from reference TRBV7-3 and TRBJ2-7, reads GAGVSQTPSNKVTEKGKYVELRCDPISGHTALYWYRQSLGQGPEFLIYFQGTGAADDSGLPNDRFFAVRPEGSVSTLKIQRTERGDSAVYLCASSAGTGAHEQYFGPGTRLTVT.

This clonotype has just a few counts. The gene calls are TRBV29-1 and TRBJ2-1, with 10 positions matching TRBD2. Germline V gives CDR1 SQVTM, CDR2 ANQGSEA. Trimming cost V 5 bases and J 6 bases; bases outside gene matches: 1. This CDR3 is built from 12 residues. CDR3 sequence: CSVRTSGNEQFF. The CDR3 DNA reads TGCAGCGTTCGGACTAGCGGCAATGAGCAGTTCTTC.

This clonotype was seen a few times. The rearrangement joins TRBV4-1 to TRBJ1-3, with D possibly being TRBD1 (6 bases). The V and J ends lost 4 bases and 3 bases respectively, with 13 bases between them. CDR1 and CDR2 (germline): MGHRA, YSYEKL. The CDR3 consists of 15 residues. CDR3 DNA sequence: TGCGCCAGCAGCCCCACCAGGGGATATGGAAACACCATATATTTT. It is translated as CASSPTRGYGNTIYF.

This clonotype appeared a few times. The chain employs TRBV4-3 and TRBJ2-7; 7 positions match TRBD1. CDR3 length equals 15 residues. CDR1 LGHNA and CDR2 YSLEER come from the germline V gene. J was trimmed by 3 bases and V by 0 bases; bases with no gene match: 5. For the CDR3, the DNA is TGCGCCAGCAGCCAAGATTTAACAGGGGTCTACGAGCAGTACTTC. It codes for CASSQDLTGVYEQYF.

Only a few counts were recorded for this clonotype. The chain carries TRBV20-1 and TRBJ2-5; 7 nucleotides match TRBD1. The V and J ends lost 8 bases and 4 bases, in that order; junction bases with no gene match: 10. Germline lookup yields CDR1 DFQATT and CDR2 SNEGSKA (reference sequence). The CDR3 totals 13 residues. In DNA, the CDR3 is TGCAGTTACCCAGGGGCAGGGGGAGAGACCCAGTACTTC. It is translated as CSYPGAGGETQYF.

This clonotype was detected only a few times. This chain uses TRBV4-2 with TRBJ2-1; 10 bases are shared with TRBD2. J was trimmed by 2 bases and V by 2 bases; bases with no gene match: 6. Per the germline V gene, CDR1 is LGHNA and CDR2 is YNFKEQ. The CDR3 is made up of 17 amino acids. CDR3 bases: TGTGCCAGCAGCCAACCCCTAGCGGGGGACACCTACAATGAGCAGTTCTTC. Translation: CASSQPLAGDTYNEQFF.

The chain carries TRBV4-2 and TRBJ2-2, with TRBD1 as a possible D gene (5 bases). The V gene lost 0 bases and the J gene lost 8 bases, with 22 bases spanning the gap. Germline CDR1 is LGHNA and CDR2 is YNFKEQ. This CDR3 comprises 18 residues. The CDR3 sequence is CASSQDRANLVTQGELFF. DNA for the CDR3: TGTGCCAGCAGCCAAGACAGGGCCAACCTCGTAACACAAGGGGAGCTGTTTTTT.

CDR3 DNA sequence: TGCGCCAGCAGCCCCCTACAGCAGGGGTTTAACAATGAGCAGTTCTTC. It encodes CASSPLQQGFNNEQFF. The gene calls are TRBV5-1 and TRBJ2-1; D is perhaps TRBD1 (6 bases). Germline V CDR1 and CDR2: SGHRS, YFSETQ. V shed 4 bases and J shed 5 bases, with 19 bases lying between them. The CDR3 is 16 residues long.

This chain links TRBV7-9 with TRBJ2-7; 7 bases align to TRBD1. Germline V gives CDR1 SEHNR, CDR2 FQNEAQ (reference sequence). The CDR3 is 13 amino acids. V shed 5 bases, J shed 3 bases, and the junction held 4 bases outside the gene matches. The CDR3 nucleotides are TGTGCCAGCAGCCAGACAGGGTTCTACGAGCAGTACTTC. Translating it yields CASSQTGFYEQYF.